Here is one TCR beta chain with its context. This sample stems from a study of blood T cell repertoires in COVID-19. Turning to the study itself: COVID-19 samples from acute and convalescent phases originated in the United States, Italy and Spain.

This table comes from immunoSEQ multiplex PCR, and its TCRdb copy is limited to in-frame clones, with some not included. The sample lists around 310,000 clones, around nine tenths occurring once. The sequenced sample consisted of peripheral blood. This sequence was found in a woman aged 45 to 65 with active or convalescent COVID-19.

Here the CDR3 reads CASLRDRANTEAFF. Here the CDR3 DNA reads TGTGCCAGTCTCCGGGACAGGGCGAACACTGAAGCTTTCTTT. V usage is TRBV11-1 and J usage is TRBJ1-1; 9 nucleotides line up with TRBD1. Germline V CDR1 and CDR2: SGHAT, FQDESV (reference sequence). CDR3 size: 14 residues. With 9 bases clipped from V and 1 base from J, the junction kept 6 bases outside the gene matches.